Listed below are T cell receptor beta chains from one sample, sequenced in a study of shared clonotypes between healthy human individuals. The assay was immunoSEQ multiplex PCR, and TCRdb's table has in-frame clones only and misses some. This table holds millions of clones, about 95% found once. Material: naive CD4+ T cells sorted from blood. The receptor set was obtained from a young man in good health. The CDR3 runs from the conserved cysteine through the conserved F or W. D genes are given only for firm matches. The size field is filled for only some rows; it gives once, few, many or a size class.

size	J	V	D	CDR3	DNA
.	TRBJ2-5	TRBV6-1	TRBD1	CASLDRVQETQYF	TGTGCCAGCTTGGACAGGGTACAAGAGACCCAGTACTTC
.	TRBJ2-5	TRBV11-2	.	CASSLGAFGGRETQYF	TGTGCCAGCAGCTTAGGGGCTTTTGGGGGGCGAGAGACCCAGTACTTC
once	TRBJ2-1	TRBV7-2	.	CASSWSSYNEQFF	TGTGCCAGCAGTTGGAGCTCCTACAATGAGCAGTTCTTC
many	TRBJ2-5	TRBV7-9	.	CASSPEAGTHTETQYF	TGTGCCAGCAGCCCCGAGGCCGGGACGCACACGGAGACCCAGTACTTC
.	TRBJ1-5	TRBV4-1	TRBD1	CASSQDPGDRAGQPQHF	TGCGCCAGCAGCCAAGATCCGGGGGACAGGGCGGGTCAGCCCCAGCATTTT
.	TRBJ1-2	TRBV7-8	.	CASSLFREKGGYTF	TGTGCCAGCAGCTTATTCAGGGAAAAAGGGGGCTACACCTTC
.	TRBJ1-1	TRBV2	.	CASSVDRSGTEAFF	TGTGCCAGCAGTGTTGACAGGTCCGGCACTGAAGCTTTCTTT
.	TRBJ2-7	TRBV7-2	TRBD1	CASSLGTGVYEQYF	TGTGCCAGCAGCTTAGGGACAGGGGTCTACGAGCAGTACTTC
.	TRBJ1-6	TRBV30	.	CAWRNKNSPLHF	TGTGCCTGGAGGAACAAGAATTCACCCCTCCACTTT
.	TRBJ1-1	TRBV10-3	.	CAISDPGPPGEAFF	TGTGCCATCAGTGATCCAGGGCCGCCCGGTGAAGCTTTCTTT
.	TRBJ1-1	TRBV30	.	CAWRSGILRNTEAFF	TGTGCCTGGCGGTCGGGGATTTTGAGGAACACTGAAGCTTTCTTT
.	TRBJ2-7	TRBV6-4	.	CASSDFVDKSYEQYF	TGTGCCAGCAGTGACTTTGTGGACAAGAGCTACGAGCAGTACTTC
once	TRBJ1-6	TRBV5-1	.	CASSMDSYNSPLHF	TGCGCCAGCAGCATGGACAGTTATAATTCACCCCTCCACTTT
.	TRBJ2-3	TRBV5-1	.	CASSLASGARTDTQYF	TGCGCCAGCAGCTTGGCCTCGGGGGCGAGGACAGATACGCAGTATTTT
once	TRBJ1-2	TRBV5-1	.	CASSFDSNYGYTF	TGCGCCAGCAGCTTTGACAGTAACTATGGCTACACCTTC
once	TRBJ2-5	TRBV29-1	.	CSVVPEGQETQYF	TGCAGCGTTGTCCCGGAAGGCCAAGAGACCCAGTACTTC
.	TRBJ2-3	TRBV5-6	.	CASSRLVLRTDTQYF	TGTGCCAGCAGCAGACTAGTGCTCCGCACAGATACGCAGTATTTT
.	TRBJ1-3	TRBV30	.	CAWGVSSGNTIYF	TGTGCCTGGGGGGTGAGCTCTGGAAACACCATATATTTT
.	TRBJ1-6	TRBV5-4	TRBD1	CASSSAKQGQDSPLHF	TGTGCCAGCAGCTCCGCTAAGCAAGGACAGGATTCACCCCTCCACTTT
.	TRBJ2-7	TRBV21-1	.	CASSKSSGRAGEQYF	TGTGCCAGCAGCAAATCAAGCGGGAGGGCGGGCGAGCAGTACTTC
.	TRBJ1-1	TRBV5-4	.	CASSLVGKDTEAFF	TGTGCCAGCAGCTTGGTGGGGAAGGACACTGAAGCTTTCTTT
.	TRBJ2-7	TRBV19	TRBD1	CASSIVAGGDYEQYF	TGTGCCAGTAGTATAGTTGCAGGGGGCGACTACGAGCAGTACTTC
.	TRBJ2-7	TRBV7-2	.	CASSPGGGRYEQYF	TGTGCCAGCAGCCCAGGTGGGGGGCGCTACGAGCAGTACTTC
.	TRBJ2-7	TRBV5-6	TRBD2	CASSSPGLAAYEQYF	TGTGCCAGCAGCTCACCGGGACTAGCGGCCTACGAGCAGTACTTC
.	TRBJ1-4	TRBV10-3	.	CAISESPGGGSEKLFF	TGTGCCATCAGTGAGTCTCCCGGGGGAGGAAGTGAAAAACTGTTTTTT
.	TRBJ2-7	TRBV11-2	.	CASSLQTSYEQYF	TGTGCCAGCAGCTTACAGACGTCCTACGAGCAGTACTTC
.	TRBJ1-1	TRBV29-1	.	CSVMRTMNTEAFF	TGCAGCGTTATGAGAACTATGAACACTGAAGCTTTCTTT
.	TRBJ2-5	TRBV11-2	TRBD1	CASLARGGQAETQYF	TGTGCCAGCCTCGCCAGAGGGGGACAGGCCGAGACCCAGTACTTC
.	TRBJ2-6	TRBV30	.	CAWSRGPPSGANVLTF	TGTGCCTGGAGTCGGGGTCCCCCCTCCGGGGCCAACGTCCTGACTTTC
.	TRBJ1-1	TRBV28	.	CASSLRSLNTEAFF	TGTGCCAGCAGTTTACGGTCCCTGAACACTGAAGCTTTCTTT
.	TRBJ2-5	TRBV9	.	CASSVAVALGETQYF	TGTGCCAGCAGCGTAGCTGTAGCGCTTGGCGAGACCCAGTACTTC
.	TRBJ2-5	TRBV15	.	CATSRDSIRGETQYF	TGTGCCACCAGCAGGGACAGTATTAGGGGAGAGACCCAGTACTTC
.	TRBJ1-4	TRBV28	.	CASSLKTGANEKLFF	TGTGCCAGCAGTCTAAAGACAGGCGCTAATGAAAAACTGTTTTTT
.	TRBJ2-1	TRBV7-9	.	CASSVRNGDEQFF	TGTGCCAGCAGCGTACGCAATGGGGATGAGCAGTTCTTC